This entry is about one T cell receptor beta chain. Its antigen is undetermined. TCR beta sequences were obtained from blood CD8+ and CD4+ T cells. Both CD4+ and CD8+ T cells were negatively isolated, and TEMRA cells underwent FACS enrichment. The data were obtained in a study of CD8 T cells in Susac syndrome. The study's findings and limits: The study recognized that the number of individuals in its TCR sequencing and HLA analysis was relatively small.

Germline CDR1 reads SQVTM; CDR2 reads ANQGSEA. CDR3 size: 12 residues. V dropped 4 bases and J dropped 0 bases, with 7 bases sitting between them. Random hexamers served to reverse transcribe roughly 0.5 to 1 ug RNA. TCRdb called the immunoSEQ multiplex PCR reads again in MiXCR, with one record for every CDR3 protein. There are some 120,000 distinct CDR3 sequences in the sample; approximately 96% occur only once, and 0.07% to 0.09% lies in the top ten. The chain employs TRBV29-1 and TRBJ2-7; perhaps TRBD1 as D (6 bases). The sequence was collected from a human donor in good health. Sequencing used CD4+ T cells from PBMCs. CDR3 bases: TGCAGCGTTGCCAGGGGCTCCTACGAGCAGTACTTC. Encoded protein: CSVARGSYEQYF.